Below, 32 T cell receptor beta chains from the same sample are listed, as sequenced in a study of T-cell reconstitution after alpha-beta-depleted transplantation in children. Unique molecular identifiers tagged the TCRbeta library. TCRdb reprocessed the PCR reads via MiXCR and lists one record per CDR3 protein. The sample records fewer than 700,000 distinct CDR3 sequences, 10% to 15% being singletons. The input for sequencing was PBMCs, mostly from graft donor cells, taken 360 days after TCRalphabeta/CD19-depleted stem cell transplant. These receptors were obtained from a male patient between 10 and 17 years old who had a stem cell transplant for acute myeloid leukemia, so the T cells may come from the graft donor.

This clonotype was observed a handful of times. The chain has TRBV7-6 and TRBJ1-1; D is uncertain. Trimming removed 1 base at V and 0 bases at J, with 6 bases between. The CDR3 contains 14 residues. Germline V gives CDR1 SGHVS, CDR2 FNYEAQ. CDR3 region: CASSLVNMNTEAFF. The CDR3 bases are TGTGCCAGCAGCTTAGTAAACATGAACACTGAAGCTTTCTTT.

The CDR3 here is CASSSPLDRERRGYGYTF. The CDR3 coding sequence is TGTGCCAGCAGTTCCCCGCTGGACAGGGAAAGGAGGGGTTATGGCTACACCTTC. This rearrangement joins TRBV28 to TRBJ1-2, with 8 bases aligning to TRBD1. CDR1 and CDR2 (germline): MDHEN, SYDVKM. The CDR3 is 18 residues long. Losses at the gene ends were 4 bases for V and 5 bases for J; bases not matched to a gene: 18.

This clonotype has ten or more counts. The chain combines TRBV3-1 with TRBJ1-4; TRBD1 agrees at 9 bases. Germline V lookup: CDR1 LGHDT, CDR2 YNNKEL (reference sequence). V was clipped by 4 bases and J by 8 bases; unmatched bases: 5. This CDR3 has 14 amino acids. The CDR3 is CASSPGTGREKLFF. The CDR3, as DNA: TGTGCCAGCAGCCCTGGGACAGGGAGGGAAAAACTGTTTTTT.

The gene calls are TRBV24-1 and TRBJ2-2; D possibly corresponds to TRBD2 (6 bases). Germline V gene sequence: CDR1 KGHDR, CDR2 SFDVKD. Between the trimmed V and J ends, which lost 5 bases and 2 bases, there was a span of 8 bases. This CDR3 has 14 amino acids. The CDR3 sequence is CATSVAGNTGELFF. In nucleotides, the CDR3 is TGTGCCACCAGTGTGGCGGGAAACACCGGGGAGCTGTTTTTT.

This clonotype was seen many times. This rearrangement joins TRBV20-1 to TRBJ2-7; TRBD1 is a possible D gene (6 bases). This CDR3 spans 12 amino acids. Germline assignment: CDR1 DFQATT and CDR2 SNEGSKA (reference sequence). V was trimmed by 6 bases and J by 4 bases, leaving 13 bases between them. The CDR3 region is CSAAGQTYEQYF. The DNA of the CDR3 is TGCAGTGCAGCCGGACAGACATACGAGCAGTACTTC.

This clonotype was counted only a few times. The rearrangement links TRBV6-5 to TRBJ1-2, with 9 bases matching TRBD1. The CDR3 runs to 15 residues. V gave up 0 bases and J gave up 6 bases; unmatched junction bases: 5. The germline V gene encodes CDR1 MNHEY and CDR2 SVGAGI. CDR3 region: CASSYSRDRDNGYTF. The CDR3 DNA sequence: TGTGCCAGCAGTTACTCGAGGGACAGGGATAATGGCTACACCTTC.

This clonotype was observed a handful of times. This chain joins TRBV5-5 and TRBJ2-1; no reliable D call. Germline CDR1 and CDR2: SGHKS and YYEKEE (reference sequence). The V and J ends lost 0 bases and 4 bases respectively, with 8 bases between them. The CDR3 extends over 14 amino acids. CDR3 nucleotide sequence: TGTGCCAGCAGCTTGGTGTGGGCATACAATGAGCAGTTCTTC. Its protein is CASSLVWAYNEQFF. The entire variable domain, with the rest obtained from reference TRBV5-5 and TRBJ2-1, is as follows: DAGVTQSPTHLIKTRGQQVTLRCSPISGHKSVSWYQQVLGQGPQFIFQYYEKEERGRGNFPDRFSARQFPNYSSELNVNALLLGDSALYLCASSLVWAYNEQFFGPGTRLTVL.

This clonotype appeared many times. The chain joins TRBV25-1 to TRBJ1-5; no reliable D call. The germline CDR1 and CDR2 sequences are MGHDK and SYGVNS. The CDR3 has 14 residues. V was clipped by 4 bases and J by 3 bases, with 10 bases between them. Here the CDR3 reads CASSGLGSNQPQHF. In DNA, the CDR3 is TGTGCCAGCAGTGGACTCGGATCCAATCAGCCCCAGCATTTT.

This clonotype was detected only a few times. The J gene is TRBJ1-1, the V gene TRBV4-3, with D perhaps TRBD1 (6 bases). The CDR3 has 15 amino acids. V was trimmed by 1 base and J by 7 bases, leaving 16 bases between them. Per germline, CDR1 LGHNA and CDR2 YSLEER. The CDR3 coding sequence is TGCGCCAGCAGCCAAGCACAGGGTTATCTGGGTGAAGCTTTCTTT. Amino acids: CASSQAQGYLGEAFF.

In this sample, this clonotype turned up many times. The chain combines TRBV4-2 with TRBJ1-2; TRBD1 matches 9 bases. Trimming at V came to 0 bases and at J to 4 bases, leaving 9 bases not matched to a gene. The CDR3 extends over 17 amino acids. The germline CDR1 and CDR2 sequences are LGHNA and YNFKEQ. The CDR3 spells CASSQDQGTGQGYGYTF. For the CDR3, the DNA is TGTGCCAGCAGCCAAGATCAGGGGACAGGGCAGGGCTATGGCTACACCTTC.

This clonotype was found a few times. The chain combines TRBV4-2 with TRBJ2-2, with 11 bases that match TRBD2. The CDR3 is 17 amino acids. From germline, CDR1 is LGHNA and CDR2 YNFKEQ. After removal of 3 bases from V and 3 bases from J, the junction contained 6 bases not matched to a gene. The CDR3 sequence: CASSQGTSGSDTGELFF. CDR3 coding DNA: TGTGCCAGCAGCCAGGGAACTAGCGGGAGTGACACCGGGGAGCTGTTTTTT.

This clonotype has only a few counts. This chain links TRBV18 with TRBJ2-2, with unresolved D. There are 16 residues in the CDR3. The germline V gene has CDR1 KGHSH and CDR2 LQKENI. V was pared by 2 bases and J by 0 bases, with 10 bases between. The DNA for the CDR3 is TGTGCCAGCTCACCAAATATCAAACCGAACACCGGGGAGCTGTTTTTT. Translating it yields CASSPNIKPNTGELFF.

The chain joins TRBV27 to TRBJ2-5; D remains unclear. CDR3 length: 14 amino acids. Per germline, CDR1 MNHEY and CDR2 SMNVEV (reference sequence). V was pared by 5 bases and J by 2 bases, with 12 bases between. The CDR3 region is CASSANDLQETQYF. The CDR3, as DNA: TGTGCCAGCAGTGCCAACGACTTACAAGAGACCCAGTACTTC.

The V call is TRBV19, the J call TRBJ2-1; 9 bases are a match to TRBD2. Germline assignment: CDR1 LNHDA and CDR2 SQIVND (reference sequence). The CDR3 runs to 17 residues. J gave up 4 bases and V 4 bases, and 11 bases lay outside the gene matches. CDR3 DNA sequence: TGTGCCAGTAGTACATCTACTAGCGGGCGGAAATACAATGAGCAGTTCTTC. This gives the protein CASSTSTSGRKYNEQFF.

Only a few counts were recorded for this clonotype. The J gene is TRBJ2-5, the V gene TRBV5-1, with D perhaps matching TRBD2 (5 bases). The CDR3 length is 12 residues. Per the germline V gene, CDR1 is SGHRS and CDR2 is YFSETQ. V lost 1 base to trimming and J lost 7 bases, with 8 bases between them. The CDR3 bases are TGCGCCAGCAGCTTGTATGAGGGGACCCAGTACTTC. Translated: CASSLYEGTQYF.

This clonotype has ten or more counts. One junction end does not reproduce the germline sequence, and a read error may be involved. This chain connects TRBV6-5 to TRBJ2-7, with 7 bases fitting TRBD2. Per germline, CDR1 MNHEY and CDR2 SVGAGI. This CDR3 contains 15 residues. The CDR3 nucleotides read TGTGCCAGCACTTACCTGCGTGGGAGGGCCAACGAGCAGTACTTC. Translated, it gives CASTYLRGRANEQYF.

This clonotype has only a few counts. The V call is TRBV24-1, the J call TRBJ2-3; D is possibly TRBD2 (5 bases). From germline, CDR1 is KGHDR and CDR2 SFDVKD. Trimming removed 3 bases from V and 5 bases from J, with 11 bases in between. The CDR3 extends over 14 amino acids. CDR3 protein: CATSDPALGDTQYF. CDR3 in DNA: TGTGCCACCAGTGATCCTGCACTAGGAGATACGCAGTATTTT.

This chain links TRBV19 with TRBJ2-5, with 7 bases that match TRBD1. The J segment lost 9 bases and the V segment lost 10 bases, leaving 11 bases of the junction unmatched. The CDR3 is 12 residues long. Germline CDR1 is LNHDA and CDR2 is SQIVND (reference sequence). CDR3 protein: CATATGRRPQYF. CDR3 DNA: TGTGCCACCGCGACAGGGCGGAGGCCCCAGTACTTC.

The V and J genes are TRBV18 and TRBJ2-3; D tentatively reads TRBD1 or TRBD2 (7 bases each). Germline V gene sequence: CDR1 KGHSH, CDR2 LQKENI. The V and J ends lost 0 bases and 5 bases respectively, with 12 bases between them. The CDR3 is made up of 15 amino acids. CDR3 in amino acids: CASSPPVRGGDTQYF. The CDR3 DNA reads TGTGCCAGCTCACCACCGGTCAGGGGGGGAGATACGCAGTATTTT. The full variable domain, rest sourced from reference TRBV18 and TRBJ2-3, is NAGVMQNPRHLVRRRGQEARLRCSPMKGHSHVYWYRQLPEEGLKFMVYLQKENIIDESGMPKERFSAEFPKEGPSILRIQQVVRGDSAAYFCASSPPVRGGDTQYFGPGTRLTVL.

V and J are TRBV6-2 or TRBV6-3 and TRBJ2-1, with 10 positions matching TRBD2. CDR1 and CDR2 (germline): MNHEY, SVGEGT. The CDR3 extends over 15 amino acids. The V gene end was trimmed by 2 bases and the J gene end by 8 bases; junction bases not matched to a gene: 6. The CDR3 coding sequence is TGTGCCAGCAGTTACATTGCTAGCGGGAGCTATGAGCAGTTCTTC. This encodes CASSYIASGSYEQFF.

This clonotype was seen a few times. The V call is TRBV20-1, the J call TRBJ2-3, with 7 bases fitting TRBD2. The CDR3 is made up of 15 amino acids. CDR1 and CDR2 (germline): DFQATT, SNEGSKA (reference sequence). The trim removed 3 bases at V and 3 bases at J, leaving 9 bases unmatched. CDR3 coding DNA: TGCAGTGCTAGCGTGGGAGGGCCGATGACAGATACGCAGTATTTT. It yields the protein CSASVGGPMTDTQYF.

This clonotype was seen repeatedly, ten times or more. This chain uses TRBV21-1 with TRBJ1-4. TRBV21-1 is listed as a pseudogene. This CDR3 contains 15 residues. CDR3 sequence: CASSKGPTPNEKLFF. The CDR3, as DNA: TGTGCCAGCAGCAAAGGCCCGACTCCGAATGAAAAACTGTTTTTT.

The rearrangement links TRBV12-3 or TRBV12-4 to TRBJ2-7; 7 nucleotides match TRBD1. Losses at the gene ends were 5 bases for V and 2 bases for J; bases not matched to a gene: 12. The CDR3 has 16 amino acids. The CDR3 reads CASSPSTGDYPYEQYF. The CDR3, as DNA: TGTGCCAGCAGTCCATCCACAGGGGATTACCCCTACGAGCAGTACTTC.

The rearrangement joins TRBV6-2 or TRBV6-3 to TRBJ1-5; D uncertain. Per germline, CDR1 MNHEY and CDR2 SVGEGT. The V gene lost 4 bases and the J gene lost 0 bases, with 10 bases spanning the gap. The CDR3 totals 15 residues. The CDR3 region has the DNA TGTGCCAGCAGTTCCCGACCAGTTAGCAATCAGCCCCAGCATTTT. It codes for CASSSRPVSNQPQHF.

This clonotype was seen many times. This rearrangement joins TRBV29-1 to TRBJ2-2, with a possible D match to TRBD1 (5 bases). The CDR3 is 15 amino acids. V gave up 7 bases and J gave up 1 base, with 16 bases separating them. Germline CDR1 is SQVTM and CDR2 is ANQGSEA. The CDR3 sequence: CSAKLSQGNTGELFF. The DNA of the CDR3 is TGCAGCGCCAAGCTCTCCCAGGGGAACACCGGGGAGCTGTTTTTT.

This clonotype was detected a few times. The chain combines TRBV28 with TRBJ2-5; D unclear. V lost 2 bases to trimming and J lost 7 bases, with 5 bases between them. The germline V gene has CDR1 MDHEN and CDR2 SYDVKM. The CDR3 spans 11 residues. The CDR3 here is CASSLGWTQYF. CDR3 DNA sequence: TGTGCCAGCAGTTTAGGGTGGACCCAGTACTTC.

The chain links TRBV20-1 to TRBJ2-2; TRBD2 matches at 7 bases. Trimming removed 0 bases from V and 5 bases from J; junction bases left unmatched: 6. CDR1 DFQATT and CDR2 SNEGSKA come from the germline V gene (reference sequence). The CDR3 spans 15 residues. The CDR3 bases are TGCAGTGCTAGAGACGCCAGGACTAGGACCGGGGAGCTGTTTTTT. Protein product: CSARDARTRTGELFF.

This clonotype was seen ten or more times. V usage is TRBV28 and J usage is TRBJ2-3; the D gene is possibly TRBD1 (6 bases). Between the trimmed V and J ends, which lost 5 bases and 2 bases, there was a span of 17 bases. Germline V gives CDR1 MDHEN, CDR2 SYDVKM. CDR3 length: 16 amino acids. The CDR3 is CASSPPSGHYTDTQYF. CDR3 sequence (DNA): TGTGCCAGCAGTCCCCCGTCGGGACACTACACAGATACGCAGTATTTT.

This clonotype was counted a few times. The genes are TRBV6-2 or TRBV6-3 and TRBJ2-7; 7 positions agree with TRBD1. CDR1 MNHEY and CDR2 SVGEGT come from the germline V gene. The junction had 13 bases not matched to a gene; V was cut back by 5 bases and J by 3 bases. CDR3 length equals 16 residues. CDR3 bases: TGTGCCAGCAGTACCCGGACAGGATCCCAATTCTACGAGCAGTACTTC. It yields the protein CASSTRTGSQFYEQYF.

This clonotype has only a few counts. The V gene is TRBV15, the J gene TRBJ2-1; 14 nucleotides match TRBD2. V was clipped by 3 bases and J by 8 bases; unmatched bases: 9. The CDR3 runs to 17 residues. Germline V gene lookup returns CDR1 LNHNV and CDR2 YYDKDF (reference sequence). The CDR3 DNA reads TGTGCCACCAGCAGCCTGACTAGCGGGAGGGCCTGGGATGAGCAGTTCTTC. Translated, it gives CATSSLTSGRAWDEQFF. The full variable domain, its missing parts supplied by reference TRBV15 and TRBJ2-1, is DAMVIQNPRYQVTQFGKPVTLSCSQTLNHNVMYWYQQKSSQAPKLLFHYYDKDFNNEADTPDNFQSRRPNTSFCFLDIRSPGLGDTAMYLCATSSLTSGRAWDEQFFGPGTRLTVL.

This clonotype was recorded many times. This rearrangement joins TRBV27 to TRBJ2-7, with 7 bases aligning to TRBD2. The CDR3 runs 15 residues. Per germline, CDR1 MNHEY and CDR2 SMNVEV (reference sequence). The junction had 10 bases not matched to a gene; V was cut back by 8 bases and J by 0 bases. In nucleotides, the CDR3 is TGTGCCAGCGGACTGAGCGGGGCCTACTCCTACGAGCAGTACTTC. Protein product: CASGLSGAYSYEQYF.

This clonotype has only a few counts. V and J are TRBV24-1 and TRBJ2-1; 14 nucleotides align to TRBD2. CDR1 is KGHDR, CDR2 SFDVKD, per germline. V shed 6 bases and J 8 bases; nucleotides not matched to a gene: 5. This CDR3 has 15 amino acids. CDR3 nucleotide sequence: TGTGCCACCAGTCCCGGGACTAGCGGGAGTCATGAGCAGTTCTTC. Protein: CATSPGTSGSHEQFF.